A single sample is the source of the 15 T cell receptor beta chains below, sequenced in a study of Graves' ophthalmopathy and Graves' hyperthyroidism. Scientists amplified the TCR beta CDR3 regions from RNA transcripts. An opening RT-PCR round employed HTBI primers and preceded a second-round multiplex PCR. TCRdb independently ran MiXCR on the multiplex PCR reads; one entry per CDR3 protein. This table has hundreds of thousands of distinct CDR3 sequences, roughly 21% appearing once. Sequencing was performed on peripheral blood. These TCRs come from a woman aged 18 to 35 with stable Graves' hyperthyroidism.

This clonotype showed up just once. The gene calls are TRBV6-5 and TRBJ1-5; D is undetermined. The CDR3 runs to 13 residues. The V gene lost 2 bases and the J gene lost 8 bases, with 10 bases spanning the gap. Looked up from germline, CDR1 is MNHEY and CDR2 is SVGAGI. CDR3 amino acids: CASSYAPVEPQHF. DNA for the CDR3: TGTGCCAGCAGTTACGCCCCTGTCGAGCCCCAGCATTTT.

At least ten counts were recorded for this clonotype. The V call is TRBV6-1, the J call TRBJ1-1; TRBD1 matches 7 bases. V lost 5 bases, J lost 7 bases, and 10 bases stayed unmatched. Germline values: CDR1 MNHNS, CDR2 SASEGT. The CDR3 is 14 amino acids. In DNA, the CDR3 is TGTGCCAGCAGTCTCTCCGGGACAGTTTTTGAAGCTTTCTTT. It specifies CASSLSGTVFEAFF.

The chain employs TRBV6-1 and TRBJ1-1; 8 bases fit TRBD1. This CDR3 has 17 residues. V trimming: 8 bases; J trimming: 1 base; junction bases outside the gene matches: 15. The germline V gene encodes CDR1 MNHNS and CDR2 SASEGT. This CDR3 is CASGPGGGRLENTEAFF. The CDR3 DNA is TGTGCCAGCGGCCCAGGGGGCGGAAGACTAGAGAACACTGAAGCTTTCTTT.

A remark on this clonotype: A clone one base away is much larger, so this may be a read error. The V and J genes are TRBV29-1 and TRBJ1-2; 8 nucleotides agree with TRBD1. The CDR3 length is 14 residues. The germline V gene encodes CDR1 SQVTM and CDR2 ANQGSEA. The CDR3 nucleotides read TGCAGCGTTGGGGAGGCAGGGGGCGGCTATGGCTACGCCTTC. Translation gives CSVGEAGGGYGYAF.

The chain couples TRBV9 to TRBJ2-2; D might be TRBD2 (6 bases). From germline, CDR1 is SGDLS and CDR2 YYNGEE. There are 17 residues in the CDR3. The germline V and J ends were trimmed by 0 bases and 0 bases, with 12 bases remaining between them. CDR3 coding DNA: TGTGCCAGCAGCGTAGGAGTAGCGGAAGCGAACACCGGGGAGCTGTTTTTT. This gives the protein CASSVGVAEANTGELFF. Using reference TRBV9 and TRBJ2-2 for the parts outside the CDR3, the full variable domain is DSGVTQTPKHLITATGQRVTLRCSPRSGDLSVYWYQQSLDQGLQFLIQYYNGEERAKGNILERFSAQQFPDLHSELNLSSLELGDSALYFCASSVGVAEANTGELFFGEGSRLTVL.

The chain has TRBV7-9 and TRBJ2-7, with D perhaps given as TRBD1 or TRBD2 (5 bases each). From germline, CDR1 is SEHNR and CDR2 FQNEAQ (reference sequence). The CDR3 loop spans 15 amino acids. The CDR3 sequence is CASSLPRDGSYEQYV. CDR3 nucleotide sequence: TGTGCCAGCAGCTTACCCCGGGACGGCTCCTACGAGCAGTACGTG.

This clonotype was counted many times. The chain uses TRBV29-1 and TRBJ1-2; TRBD1 matches at 10 bases. Germline-derived CDR1 and CDR2 are SQVTM and ANQGSEA. CDR3 size: 13 residues. J lost 4 bases, V lost 3 bases, and 2 bases had no gene match. The CDR3 sequence is CSVEGDRGYGYTF. The CDR3 bases are TGCAGCGTTGAGGGGGACAGGGGCTATGGCTACACCTTC. Full variable domain (outside the CDR3, taken from reference TRBV29-1 and TRBJ1-2): SAVISQKPSRDICQRGTSLTIQCQVDSQVTMMFWYRQQPGQSLTLIATANQGSEATYESGFVIDKFPISRPNLTFSTLTVSNMSPEDSSIYLCSVEGDRGYGYTFGSGTRLTVV.

The table lists this clonotype with many counts. The chain carries TRBV5-5 and TRBJ2-7; 9 positions match TRBD2. The V and J ends lost 5 bases and 2 bases, in that order; junction bases with no gene match: 8. The germline gives CDR1 SGHKS, CDR2 YYEKEE (reference sequence). The CDR3 totals 15 residues. The chain's CDR3 is CASRTGTSRTYEQYF. The CDR3 bases are TGTGCCAGCAGGACCGGGACTAGCCGAACCTACGAGCAGTACTTC. The whole variable domain, remainder taken from reference TRBV5-5 and TRBJ2-7, is DAGVTQSPTHLIKTRGQQVTLRCSPISGHKSVSWYQQVLGQGPQFIFQYYEKEERGRGNFPDRFSARQFPNYSSELNVNALLLGDSALYLCASRTGTSRTYEQYFGPGTRLTVT.

Ten or more counts support this clonotype. V is TRBV10-3 and J is TRBJ1-1, with 7 bases that match TRBD1. The V and J ends lost 7 bases and 5 bases, in that order; junction bases with no gene match: 10. CDR1 is ENHRY, CDR2 SYGVKD, per germline. CDR3 length: 14 amino acids. The DNA of the CDR3 is TGTGCCATCACGCCGGGACAGTTAAAAACTGAAGCTTTCTTT. Amino acids: CAITPGQLKTEAFF.

This clonotype was counted ten times or more. This sequence joins TRBV10-3 and TRBJ2-2; D unresolved. CDR3 length: 12 residues. Trimming shortened V by 0 bases and J by 7 bases, and 3 bases separated the two germline ends. Germline values: CDR1 ENHRY, CDR2 SYGVKD. The CDR3 sequence is CAISESFGELFF. The DNA for the CDR3 is TGTGCCATCAGTGAGTCGTTCGGGGAGCTGTTTTTT.

This clonotype occurred many times. The gene calls are TRBV12-3 or TRBV12-4 and TRBJ1-5; no clear D gene. Trimming left V 9 bases short and J 0 bases short, with 9 bases between. CDR3 length equals 13 residues. DNA for the CDR3: TGTGCCAGTCGGGCAGATAGCAATCAGCCCCAGCATTTT. This encodes CASRADSNQPQHF.

There are many counts of this clonotype. The chain carries TRBV4-3 and TRBJ1-1, with TRBD1 matching 10 bases. The ends lost 0 bases at V and 4 bases at J; junction bases unmatched: 8. The V gene's germline CDR1 is LGHNA and CDR2 YSLEER. The CDR3 contains 17 residues. In DNA form, the CDR3 reads TGCGCCAGCAGCCAAGATTCGACAGGGGGCATGGGCACTGAAGCTTTCTTT. Translated, it gives CASSQDSTGGMGTEAFF.

In this sample, this clonotype turned up many times. This rearrangement joins TRBV20-1 to TRBJ2-7; D gene unclear. Germline CDR1 DFQATT, CDR2 SNEGSKA (reference sequence). V was pared by 0 bases and J by 3 bases, with 12 bases between. The CDR3 loop spans 14 amino acids. The CDR3 DNA follows: TGCAGTGCTAGAGATGTTGAACGGATCTACGAGCAGTACTTC. This sequence encodes CSARDVERIYEQYF.

V usage is TRBV5-1 and J usage is TRBJ1-1; D possibly corresponds to TRBD1 (6 bases). Per germline, CDR1 SGHRS and CDR2 YFSETQ. V gave up 0 bases and J gave up 8 bases, with 11 bases separating them. The CDR3 has 13 amino acids. The CDR3 is CASSLGDTGEAFF. The CDR3, as DNA: TGCGCCAGCAGCTTGGGGGACACGGGGGAAGCTTTCTTT.

This clonotype showed up many times. The chain joins TRBV19 to TRBJ1-5, with 7 positions matching TRBD1. The CDR3 has 15 residues. The germline gives CDR1 LNHDA, CDR2 SQIVND (reference sequence). V shed 3 bases and J 2 bases; nucleotides not matched to a gene: 4. The CDR3 protein is CASSMAGGGNQPQHF. In DNA form, the CDR3 reads TGTGCCAGTAGTATGGCAGGGGGGGGCAATCAGCCCCAGCATTTT.